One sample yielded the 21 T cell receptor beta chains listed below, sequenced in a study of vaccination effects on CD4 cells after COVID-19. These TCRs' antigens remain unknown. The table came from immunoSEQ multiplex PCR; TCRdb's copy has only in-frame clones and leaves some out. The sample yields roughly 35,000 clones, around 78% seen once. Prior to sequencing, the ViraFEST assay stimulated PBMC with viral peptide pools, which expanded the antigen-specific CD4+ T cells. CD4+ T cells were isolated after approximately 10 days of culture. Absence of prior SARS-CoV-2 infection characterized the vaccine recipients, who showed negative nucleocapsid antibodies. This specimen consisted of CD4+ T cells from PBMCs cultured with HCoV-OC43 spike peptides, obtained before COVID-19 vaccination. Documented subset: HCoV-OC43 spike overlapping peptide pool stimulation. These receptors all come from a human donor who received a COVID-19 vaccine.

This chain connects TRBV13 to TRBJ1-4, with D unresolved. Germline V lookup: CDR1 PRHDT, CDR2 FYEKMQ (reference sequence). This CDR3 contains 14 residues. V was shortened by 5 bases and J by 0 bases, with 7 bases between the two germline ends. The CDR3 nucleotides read TGTGCCAGCAGCCTGTATGCAACTAATGAAAAACTGTTTTTT. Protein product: CASSLYATNEKLFF.

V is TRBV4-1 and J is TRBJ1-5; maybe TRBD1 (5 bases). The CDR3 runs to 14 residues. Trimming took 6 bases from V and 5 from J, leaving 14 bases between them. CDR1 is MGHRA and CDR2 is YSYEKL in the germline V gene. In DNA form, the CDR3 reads TGCGCCAGCAGAAAGGAGCAGGGTGATCAGCCCCAGCATTTT. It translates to CASRKEQGDQPQHF.

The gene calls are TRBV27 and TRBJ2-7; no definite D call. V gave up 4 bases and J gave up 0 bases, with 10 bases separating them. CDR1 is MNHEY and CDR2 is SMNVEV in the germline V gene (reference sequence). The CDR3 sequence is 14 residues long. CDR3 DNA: TGTGCCAGCAGTTCCCCCAGGAGCTCCTACGAGCAGTACTTC. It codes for CASSSPRSSYEQYF.

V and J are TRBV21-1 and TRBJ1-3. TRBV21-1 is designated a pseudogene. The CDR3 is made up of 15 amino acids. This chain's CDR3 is CASSFRRDPGNTIYF. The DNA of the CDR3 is TGTGCCAGCAGCTTTCGCCGGGACCCTGGAAACACCATATATTTT.

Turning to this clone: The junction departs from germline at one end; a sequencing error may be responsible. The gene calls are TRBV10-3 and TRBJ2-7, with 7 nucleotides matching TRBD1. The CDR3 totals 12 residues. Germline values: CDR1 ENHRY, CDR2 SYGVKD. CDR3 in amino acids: CATSGTAYQQYF. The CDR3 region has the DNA TGTGCCACCTCCGGGACAGCCTACCAGCAGTACTTC.

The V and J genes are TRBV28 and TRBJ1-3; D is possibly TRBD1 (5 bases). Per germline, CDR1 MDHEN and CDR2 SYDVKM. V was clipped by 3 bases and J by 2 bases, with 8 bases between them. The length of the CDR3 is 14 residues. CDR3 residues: CASSFRGTGNTIYF. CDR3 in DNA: TGTGCCAGCAGTTTTCGGGGGACTGGAAACACCATATATTTT.

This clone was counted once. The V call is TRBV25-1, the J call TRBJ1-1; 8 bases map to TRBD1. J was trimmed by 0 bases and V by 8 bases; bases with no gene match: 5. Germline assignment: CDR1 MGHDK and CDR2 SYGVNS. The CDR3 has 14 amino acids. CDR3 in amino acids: CASGETGVNTEAFF. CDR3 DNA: TGTGCCAGCGGGGAGACAGGGGTGAACACTGAAGCTTTCTTT. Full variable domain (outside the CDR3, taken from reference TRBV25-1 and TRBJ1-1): EADIYQTPRYLVIGTGKKITLECSQTMGHDKMYWYQQDPGMELHLIHYSYGVNSTEKGDLSSESTVSRIRTEHFPLTLESARPSHTSQYLCASGETGVNTEAFFGQGTRLTVV.

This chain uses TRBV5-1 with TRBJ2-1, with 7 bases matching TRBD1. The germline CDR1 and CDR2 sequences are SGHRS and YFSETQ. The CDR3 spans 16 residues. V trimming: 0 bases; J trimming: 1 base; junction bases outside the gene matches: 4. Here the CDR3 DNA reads TGCGCCAGCAGCTTGGAGGGGGCCCAGTCCTACAATGAGCAGTTCTTC. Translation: CASSLEGAQSYNEQFF.

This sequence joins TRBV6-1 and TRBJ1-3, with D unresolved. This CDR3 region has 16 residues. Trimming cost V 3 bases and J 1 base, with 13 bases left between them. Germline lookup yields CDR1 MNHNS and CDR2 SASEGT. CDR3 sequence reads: CASSDSAWGSGNTIYF. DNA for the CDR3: TGTGCCAGCAGTGATTCAGCATGGGGTTCTGGAAACACCATATATTTT.

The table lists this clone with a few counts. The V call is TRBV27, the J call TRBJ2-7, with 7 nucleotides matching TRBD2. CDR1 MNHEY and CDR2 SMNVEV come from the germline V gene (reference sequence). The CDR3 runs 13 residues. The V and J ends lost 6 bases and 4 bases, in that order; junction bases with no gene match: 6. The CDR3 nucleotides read TGTGCCAGCAGCTTAGCGGGTGGTTACGAGCAGTACTTC. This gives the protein CASSLAGGYEQYF.

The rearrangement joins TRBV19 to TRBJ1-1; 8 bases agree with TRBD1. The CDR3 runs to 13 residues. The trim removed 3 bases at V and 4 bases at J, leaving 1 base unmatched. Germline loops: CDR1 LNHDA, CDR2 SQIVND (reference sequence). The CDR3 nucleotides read TGTGCCAGTAGTATCACAGGGGGCACTGAAGCTTTCTTT. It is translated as CASSITGGTEAFF.

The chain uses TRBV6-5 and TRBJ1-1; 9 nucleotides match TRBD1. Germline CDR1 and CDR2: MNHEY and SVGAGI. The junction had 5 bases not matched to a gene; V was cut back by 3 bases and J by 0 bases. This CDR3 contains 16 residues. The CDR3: CASSYYRDRVNTEAFF. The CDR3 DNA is TGTGCCAGCAGTTATTACCGGGACAGGGTGAACACTGAAGCTTTCTTT.

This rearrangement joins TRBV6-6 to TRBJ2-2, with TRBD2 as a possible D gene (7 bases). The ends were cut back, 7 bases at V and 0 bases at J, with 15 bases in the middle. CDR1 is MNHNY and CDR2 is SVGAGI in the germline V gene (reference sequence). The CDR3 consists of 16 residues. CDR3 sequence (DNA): TGTGCCAGCAAGGGGGGGGCGGCAACGAACACCGGGGAGCTGTTTTTT. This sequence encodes CASKGGAATNTGELFF.

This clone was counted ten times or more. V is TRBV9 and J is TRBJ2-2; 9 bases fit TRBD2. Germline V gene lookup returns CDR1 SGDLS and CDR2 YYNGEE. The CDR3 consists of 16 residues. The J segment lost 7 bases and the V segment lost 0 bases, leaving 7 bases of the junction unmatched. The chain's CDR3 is CASSVVAGATGGELFF. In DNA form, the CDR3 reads TGTGCCAGCAGCGTAGTAGCGGGGGCCACGGGCGGGGAGCTGTTTTTT.

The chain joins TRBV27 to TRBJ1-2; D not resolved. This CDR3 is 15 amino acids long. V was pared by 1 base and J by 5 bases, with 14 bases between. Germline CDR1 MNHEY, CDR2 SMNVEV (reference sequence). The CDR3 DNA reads TGTGCCAGCAGTTTATTCGGACGTGTGTTATATGGCTACACCTTC. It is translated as CASSLFGRVLYGYTF.

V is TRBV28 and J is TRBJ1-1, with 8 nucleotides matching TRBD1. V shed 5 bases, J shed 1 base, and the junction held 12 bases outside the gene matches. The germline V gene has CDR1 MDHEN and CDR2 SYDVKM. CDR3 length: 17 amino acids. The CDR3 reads CASSILAGGFGNTEAFF. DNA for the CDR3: TGTGCCAGCAGTATTCTCGCAGGGGGCTTCGGGAACACTGAAGCTTTCTTT.

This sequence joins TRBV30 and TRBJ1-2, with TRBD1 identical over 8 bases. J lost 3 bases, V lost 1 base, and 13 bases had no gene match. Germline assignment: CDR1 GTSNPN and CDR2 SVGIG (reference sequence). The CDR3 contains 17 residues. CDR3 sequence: CAWSGGTGGWYDYGYTF. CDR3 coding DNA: TGTGCCTGGAGTGGGGGTACAGGGGGGTGGTACGACTATGGCTACACCTTC.

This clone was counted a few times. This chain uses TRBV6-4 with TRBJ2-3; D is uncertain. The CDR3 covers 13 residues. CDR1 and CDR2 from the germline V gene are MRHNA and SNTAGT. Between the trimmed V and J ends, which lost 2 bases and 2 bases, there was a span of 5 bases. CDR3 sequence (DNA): TGTGCCAGCAGTGACAGATCCACAGATACGCAGTATTTT. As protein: CASSDRSTDTQYF.

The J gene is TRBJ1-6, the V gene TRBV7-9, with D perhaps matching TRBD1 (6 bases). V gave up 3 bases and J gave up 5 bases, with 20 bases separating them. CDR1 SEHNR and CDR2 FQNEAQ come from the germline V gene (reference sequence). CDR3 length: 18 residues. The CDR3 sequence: CASSFSSSRGANNSPLHF. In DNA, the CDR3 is TGTGCCAGCAGCTTTAGCTCGTCCAGGGGCGCGAATAATTCACCCCTCCACTTT.

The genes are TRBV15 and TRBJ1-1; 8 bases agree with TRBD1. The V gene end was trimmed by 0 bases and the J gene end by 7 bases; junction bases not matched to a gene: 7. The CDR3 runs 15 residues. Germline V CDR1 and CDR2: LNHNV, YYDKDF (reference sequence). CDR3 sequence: CATSRDLGQGREAFF. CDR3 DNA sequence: TGTGCCACCAGCAGAGATCTAGGACAGGGACGTGAAGCTTTCTTT.

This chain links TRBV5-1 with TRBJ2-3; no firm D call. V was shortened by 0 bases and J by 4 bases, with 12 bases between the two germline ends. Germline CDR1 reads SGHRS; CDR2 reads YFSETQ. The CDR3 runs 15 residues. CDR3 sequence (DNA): TGCGCCAGCAGCTTGGCCCCTGGCCAAGCAGATACGCAGTATTTT. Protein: CASSLAPGQADTQYF.